The next 18 T cell receptor beta chains were all read from a single sample in a study of PD-L1 blockade in urothelial cancer. Sequenced by immunoSEQ multiplex PCR; TCRdb stores in-frame clones only, minus some. The sample shows 50,000 to 55,000 clones, 70% to 80% of them seen only once. Here the sequenced sample was PBMCs, taken around atezolizumab (anti-PD-L1) treatment. The receptors here all came from a man aged 65 to 85 with urothelial cancer.

CDR3 region: CASSQDLTSYKGETQYF. As DNA, the CDR3 is TGTGCCAGCAGCCAAGATCTAACTAGCTATAAAGGAGAGACCCAGTACTTC. J is TRBJ2-5 and V is TRBV4-2, with D perhaps TRBD2 (6 bases). This CDR3 is built from 17 residues. The V gene's germline CDR1 is LGHNA and CDR2 YNFKEQ. Trimming cost V 0 bases and J 4 bases, with 18 bases left between them.

This chain links TRBV18 with TRBJ1-1; TRBD1 agrees at 9 bases. Germline trimming cut 7 bases from V and 7 bases from J; bases unmatched to any gene: 16. CDR3 length: 16 residues. Germline V gene data show CDR1 as KGHSH and CDR2 as LQKENI. The CDR3 loop reads CASLRSLDRGVGEAFF. CDR3 in DNA: TGTGCCAGCTTACGCTCCTTGGACAGGGGAGTGGGTGAAGCTTTCTTT.

The rearrangement joins TRBV6-5 to TRBJ1-1, with D unclear. Germline V CDR1 and CDR2: MNHEY, SVGAGI. The ends were cut back, 2 bases at V and 6 bases at J, with 13 bases in the middle. The CDR3 is 14 residues long. The CDR3 nucleotides read TGTGCCAGCAGTTACGAGGTCCCCGCCCCTGAAGCTTTCTTT. Encoded protein: CASSYEVPAPEAFF.

In this sample, this clone turned up a few times. This chain uses TRBV11-2 with TRBJ1-1, with TRBD1 matching 8 bases. V was pared by 5 bases and J by 4 bases, with 12 bases of the junction left unmatched. Germline assignment: CDR1 SGHAT and CDR2 FQNNGV. The CDR3 is 16 amino acids. As DNA, the CDR3 is TGTGCCAGCAGCCCTGGACAGGGAATCGGCGGCACTGAAGCTTTCTTT. Encoded protein: CASSPGQGIGGTEAFF.

The chain joins TRBV27 to TRBJ2-7; possible D gene TRBD1, 6 bases. CDR1 MNHEY and CDR2 SMNVEV come from the germline V gene (reference sequence). Deletions cut 2 bases from V and 1 base from J, with 12 bases between. The CDR3 has 15 residues. The CDR3 bases are TGTGCCAGCAGTTTAGAGGCAGGGGCTTCCTACGAGCAGTACTTC. Residues: CASSLEAGASYEQYF.

In this sample, this clone turned up once. This chain joins TRBV7-9 and TRBJ1-5; 9 bases are a match to TRBD1. V lost 6 bases, J lost 4 bases, and 4 bases stayed unmatched. Germline-derived CDR1 and CDR2 are SEHNR and FQNEAQ (reference sequence). CDR3 length equals 14 residues. The DNA for the CDR3 is TGTGCCAGCAGGGGACAGGGCGAAAATCAGCCCCAGCATTTT. It is translated as CASRGQGENQPQHF. Using reference TRBV7-9 and TRBJ1-5 for the parts outside the CDR3, the full variable domain is DTGVSQNPRHKITKRGQNVTFRCDPISEHNRLYWYRQTLGQGPEFLTYFQNEAQLEKSRLLSDRFSAERPKGSFSTLEIQRTEQGDSAMYLCASRGQGENQPQHFGDGTRLSIL.

The chain carries TRBV4-2 and TRBJ2-1, with TRBD2 matching 11 bases. This CDR3 spans 15 amino acids. Per the germline V gene, CDR1 is LGHNA and CDR2 is YNFKEQ. The ends lost 1 base at V and 10 bases at J; junction bases unmatched: 6. The CDR3 nucleotides read TGTGCCAGCAGCCAAGGGGGACTAGCGGTCCGGGAGCAGTTCTTC. Its translation is CASSQGGLAVREQFF.

There are a few counts of this clone. The junction differs from germline at one of its ends, possibly a read error. This rearrangement joins TRBV7-9 to TRBJ2-3; 9 bases line up with TRBD2. Germline V gives CDR1 SEHNR, CDR2 FQNEAQ (reference sequence). This CDR3 region has 14 residues. The CDR3 here is CASSLAGLADTQYF. The CDR3 DNA follows: TGTGCCAGCAGCCTAGCGGGGCTGGCAGATACGCAGTATTTT.

The sample holds many counts of this clone. The chain is built from TRBV5-1 and TRBJ2-2; tentatively, D is TRBD1 (5 bases). CDR1 and CDR2 (germline): SGHRS, YFSETQ. Trimming removed 3 bases at V and 0 bases at J, with 15 bases between. This CDR3 has 17 residues. In DNA, the CDR3 is TGCGCCAGCAGCTCACCTCTGACAGCCCCGAACACCGGGGAGCTGTTTTTT. Translated: CASSSPLTAPNTGELFF.

The rearrangement uses TRBV6-1 and TRBJ1-4; 7 bases fit TRBD1. Germline loops: CDR1 MNHNS, CDR2 SASEGT. Trimming cost V 6 bases and J 1 base; bases outside gene matches: 5. The CDR3 totals 15 residues. The CDR3, as DNA: TGTGCCAGCAGAGCAGGGGGTGTAACTAATGAAAAACTGTTTTTT. Its translation: CASRAGGVTNEKLFF.

The chain links TRBV4-3 to TRBJ2-3; a weak D match, TRBD2 (5 bases). The CDR3 runs 15 residues. Germline values: CDR1 LGHNA, CDR2 YSLEER. Trimming pared 0 bases from V and 1 base from J, leaving 8 bases between. This CDR3 is CASSQDSRGTDTQYF. In DNA, the CDR3 is TGCGCCAGCAGCCAAGATTCGCGGGGCACAGATACGCAGTATTTT.

The V and J genes are TRBV29-1 and TRBJ1-1, with TRBD1 matching over 8 bases. This CDR3 region has 12 residues. The V gene's germline CDR1 is SQVTM and CDR2 ANQGSEA. This chain's CDR3 is CSVNRGNTEAFF. CDR3 sequence (DNA): TGCAGTGTTAACAGGGGGAATACTGAAGCTTTCTTT. The complete variable domain, with remaining parts taken from reference TRBV29-1 and TRBJ1-1, reads SAVISQKPSRDICQRGTSLTIQCQVDSQVTMMFWYRQQPGQSLTLIATANQGSEATYESGFVIDKFPISRPNLTFSTLTVSNMSPEDSSIYLCSVNRGNTEAFFGQGTRLTVV.

The V gene is TRBV27, the J gene TRBJ1-1; no reliable D call. This CDR3 spans 14 amino acids. V lost 4 bases, J lost 5 bases, and 14 bases lay in between. From germline, CDR1 is MNHEY and CDR2 SMNVEV (reference sequence). The CDR3 bases are TGTGCCAGCAGTTCAGAGGGAAGTGCGACTGAAGCTTTCTTT. It translates to CASSSEGSATEAFF.

The genes are TRBV6-5 and TRBJ1-1; D is unresolved. The V and J ends lost 2 bases and 6 bases respectively, with 16 bases between them. Germline CDR1 is MNHEY and CDR2 is SVGAGI. CDR3 length: 15 residues. CDR3 protein: CASSYGGAAQSEAFF. DNA for the CDR3: TGTGCCAGCAGTTACGGTGGCGCAGCGCAATCTGAAGCTTTCTTT.

CDR3 bases: TGCGCCAGCAGCCAAGCGGAAGGCGGGAGAGATTCACCCCTCCACTTT. Translated, it gives CASSQAEGGRDSPLHF. The chain employs TRBV4-1 and TRBJ1-6; the D is unclear. This CDR3 spans 16 amino acids. The V gene lost 1 base and the J gene lost 8 bases, with 15 bases spanning the gap. Germline V gene lookup returns CDR1 MGHRA and CDR2 YSYEKL.

Only a few counts were recorded for this clone. The CDR3 DNA follows: TGTGCCAGCTCCCCAGCGACAGGCTCCTACAATGAGCAGTTCTTC. It yields the protein CASSPATGSYNEQFF. The V and J genes are TRBV18 and TRBJ2-1; maybe TRBD1 (6 bases). The germline V gene encodes CDR1 KGHSH and CDR2 LQKENI. The CDR3 loop spans 15 amino acids. Trimming shortened V by 6 bases and J by 0 bases, and 12 bases separated the two germline ends.

This chain connects TRBV7-9 to TRBJ2-7; D remains unclear. The germline V and J ends were trimmed by 1 base and 0 bases, with 7 bases remaining between them. Germline V lookup: CDR1 SEHNR, CDR2 FQNEAQ (reference sequence). The CDR3 consists of 14 residues. This chain's CDR3 is CASSLGSNSYEQYF. DNA of the CDR3: TGTGCCAGCAGCTTAGGGAGTAACTCCTACGAGCAGTACTTC.

This rearrangement joins TRBV4-1 to TRBJ1-2, with D hard to call. The germline CDR1 and CDR2 sequences are MGHRA and YSYEKL. V gave up 0 bases and J gave up 8 bases, with 10 bases separating them. This CDR3 is built from 13 residues. DNA for the CDR3: TGCGCCAGCAGCCAAGATCTACTCCTGGGCTACACCTTC. Translated, it gives CASSQDLLLGYTF.